The 24 T cell receptor beta chains below all came from one sample that was sequenced in a study of control samples from healthy donors and cancer patients (dated by TCRdb to about 2020). The library was obtained by the immunoSEQ multiplex PCR assay. TCRdb provides this immuneACCESS table in a form limited to in-frame rearrangements. Some clones are lacking; in checked studies, under half of them reflect an unresolved V gene, and why the rest are absent is not known. The sample's own table lists around 190,000 clones. Jointly, the top ten make up around 2% of the sample. Sequences were obtained from blood. All receptors derive from a woman aged 30 to 39 in good health.

The V call is TRBV27, the J call TRBJ1-2, with D unclear. Germline-derived CDR1 and CDR2 are MNHEY and SMNVEV (reference sequence). Between the trimmed V and J ends, which lost 5 bases and 6 bases, there was a span of 13 bases. The CDR3 spans 13 residues. CDR3 residues: CASSPRQVDGYTF. CDR3 DNA: TGTGCCAGCAGTCCCCGGCAGGTGGATGGCTACACCTTC.

This chain links TRBV15 with TRBJ1-5; D may be TRBD1 (5 bases). The CDR3 has 14 amino acids. The germline gives CDR1 LNHNV, CDR2 YYDKDF (reference sequence). V was pared by 0 bases and J by 7 bases, with 10 bases between. Here the CDR3 reads CATSREMGEQPQHF. The CDR3 DNA follows: TGTGCCACCAGCAGAGAAATGGGGGAACAGCCCCAGCATTTT.

V is TRBV3-1 (or the pseudogene TRBV3-2) and J is TRBJ1-2, with TRBD1 matching over 9 bases. Unmatched junction bases numbered 7, after V lost 3 bases and J lost 2 bases. Germline CDR1 and CDR2: LGHDT and YNNKEL (reference sequence). This CDR3 has 16 amino acids. This CDR3 is CASSHPGQGRNYGYTF. In nucleotides, the CDR3 is TGTGCCAGCAGCCACCCCGGACAGGGGAGGAACTATGGCTACACCTTC.

V usage is TRBV28 and J usage is TRBJ1-6, with D unresolved. Per the germline V gene, CDR1 is MDHEN and CDR2 is SYDVKM. The V gene lost 3 bases and the J gene lost 0 bases, with 9 bases spanning the gap. This CDR3 spans 16 amino acids. CDR3 sequence (DNA): TGTGCCAGCAGTTTGACGGGGAGCTCCTATAATTCACCCCTCCACTTT. It specifies CASSLTGSSYNSPLHF.

DNA of the CDR3: TGTGCCAGCAGGCGTCAGAGAGGGGGACAGATAAGCAATCAGCCCCAGCATTTT. Amino acids: CASRRQRGGQISNQPQHF. This sequence joins TRBV5-4 and TRBJ1-5, with 7 bases lining up with TRBD1. The CDR3 is made up of 18 amino acids. Germline CDR1 SGHNT, CDR2 YYREEE (reference sequence). V gave up 5 bases and J gave up 1 base; unmatched junction bases: 15.

This chain joins TRBV6-5 and TRBJ1-6; TRBD1 matches 7 bases. CDR1 is MNHEY and CDR2 is SVGAGI in the germline V gene. The CDR3 has 14 amino acids. The J segment lost 2 bases and the V segment lost 8 bases, leaving 3 bases of the junction unmatched. The DNA for the CDR3 is TGTGCCAGCTACACAGGGGCCTATAATTCACCCCTCCACTTT. Translating gives CASYTGAYNSPLHF.

The chain links TRBV12-3 or TRBV12-4 to TRBJ1-1; 10 bases are a match to TRBD1. The CDR3 length is 13 residues. The ends lost 5 bases at V and 10 bases at J; junction bases unmatched: 7. The CDR3 sequence is CASSPRTGGRAFF. The CDR3 DNA follows: TGTGCCAGCAGTCCAAGGACAGGGGGTAGAGCTTTCTTT.

The rearrangement uses TRBV7-2 and TRBJ2-3; unclear D gene. The V and J ends lost 0 bases and 6 bases respectively, with 4 bases between them. The CDR3 extends over 12 amino acids. Germline CDR1 is SGHTA and CDR2 is FQGNSA. CDR3 DNA sequence: TGTGCCAGCAGCTTAGCGCTTGATACGCAGTATTTT. Translating gives CASSLALDTQYF.

The chain links TRBV2 to TRBJ1-4; 8 bases map to TRBD1. Germline trimming cut 7 bases from V and 8 bases from J; bases unmatched to any gene: 12. CDR1 is SNHLY, CDR2 FYNNEI, per germline. CDR3 length: 15 amino acids. The CDR3 DNA reads as TGTGCCAGCACCTCTACGGACAGGGCGCGGGAAAAACTGTTTTTT. Its protein product is CASTSTDRAREKLFF.

The chain is built from TRBV2 and TRBJ2-7; weak D call: TRBD2 (7 bases). Germline values: CDR1 SNHLY, CDR2 FYNNEI. The CDR3 has 16 residues. Trimming removed 9 bases at V and 1 base at J, with 22 bases between. The CDR3 protein is CASEGGGPPQSYEQYF. As DNA, the CDR3 is TGTGCCAGTGAGGGGGGGGGCCCCCCTCAGTCCTACGAGCAGTACTTC.

This chain connects TRBV4-1 to TRBJ2-2, with TRBD2 identical over 11 bases. V lost 4 bases, J lost 6 bases, and 7 bases stayed unmatched. Germline-derived CDR1 and CDR2 are MGHRA and YSYEKL. The CDR3 extends over 16 amino acids. This CDR3 is CASSRSGGARPGELFF. CDR3 bases: TGCGCCAGCAGCCGTAGCGGGGGGGCCCGACCCGGGGAGCTGTTTTTT.

The chain recombines TRBV5-1 with TRBJ2-3; D remains ambiguous. The V gene lost 2 bases and the J gene lost 2 bases, with 6 bases spanning the gap. CDR1 is SGHRS and CDR2 is YFSETQ in the germline V gene. CDR3 length: 13 residues. The CDR3 loop is CASSFMHTDTQYF. CDR3 DNA: TGCGCCAGCAGCTTCATGCACACAGATACGCAGTATTTT.

The CDR3 nucleotides are TGTGCCAGCAGCCTAATGGGGGCTCGGGGCTACACCTTC. Its translation is CASSLMGARGYTF. The chain combines TRBV7-2 with TRBJ1-2, with D possibly being TRBD1 (6 bases). Germline assignment: CDR1 SGHTA and CDR2 FQGNSA. The CDR3 contains 13 residues. Trimming stripped 5 bases from V and 8 bases from J, with 15 bases between.

This chain uses TRBV19 with TRBJ2-1, with 10 positions matching TRBD2. CDR3 length equals 13 residues. The V and J ends lost 8 bases and 8 bases, in that order; junction bases with no gene match: 6. CDR1 is LNHDA, CDR2 SQIVND, per germline (reference sequence). The CDR3 DNA is TGTGCCAGTCAAAGCGGGGGGGCCGATGAGCAGTTCTTC. Its protein is CASQSGGADEQFF. The full variable domain, its missing parts supplied by reference TRBV19 and TRBJ2-1, is DGGITQSPKYLFRKEGQNVTLSCEQNLNHDAMYWYRQDPGQGLRLIYYSQIVNDFQKGDIAEGYSVSREKKESFPLTVTSAQKNPTAFYLCASQSGGADEQFFGPGTRLTVL.

The chain combines TRBV7-3 with TRBJ1-2, with a possible D match to TRBD1 (5 bases). The CDR3 has 14 amino acids. Germline CDR1 reads SGHTA; CDR2 reads FQGTGA. The V gene lost 5 bases and the J gene lost 2 bases, with 12 bases spanning the gap. The CDR3 loop is CASSPSGLNYGYTF. The CDR3 DNA reads as TGTGCCAGCAGCCCCTCGGGACTGAACTATGGCTACACCTTC.

This sequence joins TRBV27 and TRBJ2-7; tentative D call: TRBD1 (6 bases). CDR3 length: 16 residues. Germline V lookup: CDR1 MNHEY, CDR2 SMNVEV (reference sequence). Between the trimmed V and J ends, which lost 5 bases and 0 bases, there was a span of 17 bases. This chain's CDR3 is CASSTTGQTTSYEQYF. DNA of the CDR3: TGTGCCAGCAGTACTACCGGACAGACGACCTCCTACGAGCAGTACTTC.

This chain joins TRBV3-1 (or the pseudogene TRBV3-2) and TRBJ1-5; D ambiguous. CDR3 length: 14 amino acids. Trimming cost V 0 bases and J 7 bases, with 10 bases left between them. Per germline, CDR1 LGHDT and CDR2 YNNKEL (reference sequence). CDR3 sequence reads: CASSQEIKGQPQHF. The CDR3 DNA reads TGTGCCAGCAGCCAAGAGATTAAGGGACAGCCCCAGCATTTT.

The chain uses TRBV6-5 and TRBJ1-2; D is ambiguous. Trimming removed 5 bases from V and 0 bases from J, with 4 bases in between. Germline loops: CDR1 MNHEY, CDR2 SVGAGI. This CDR3 is built from 12 residues. The CDR3 region is CASSRSNYGYTF. The CDR3, as DNA: TGTGCCAGCAGTAGGTCTAACTATGGCTACACCTTC.

V and J are TRBV6-6 and TRBJ2-2; TRBD1 matches 9 bases. Per germline, CDR1 MNHNY and CDR2 SVGAGI (reference sequence). There are 16 residues in the CDR3. The V gene end was trimmed by 5 bases and the J gene end by 5 bases; junction bases not matched to a gene: 9. The CDR3 loop is CASSQSGTGRTGELFF. CDR3 DNA: TGTGCCAGCAGTCAATCCGGGACAGGGAGGACCGGGGAGCTGTTTTTT.

In DNA, the CDR3 is TGTGCCAGCTCGACCAGGAGGGCCGGGGAGCTGTTTTTT. Residues: CASSTRRAGELFF. The rearrangement uses TRBV6-5 and TRBJ2-2; weak D call: TRBD2 (6 bases). The CDR3 spans 13 residues. Germline CDR1 reads MNHEY; CDR2 reads SVGAGI. Trimming pared 8 bases from V and 6 bases from J, leaving 13 bases between.

The chain carries TRBV7-9 and TRBJ1-5, with TRBD1 as a possible D gene (5 bases). Germline V lookup: CDR1 SEHNR, CDR2 FQNEAQ (reference sequence). V lost 3 bases and J lost 3, with 6 bases in between. The CDR3 consists of 13 residues. The CDR3 here is CASSLGPNQPQHF. CDR3 bases: TGTGCCAGCAGCTTGGGGCCCAATCAGCCCCAGCATTTT.

The V and J genes are TRBV5-1 and TRBJ2-7; D gene ambiguous. Deletions cut 4 bases from V and 2 bases from J, with 10 bases between. The V gene's germline CDR1 is SGHRS and CDR2 YFSETQ. The CDR3 covers 13 residues. Here the CDR3 DNA reads TGCGCCAGCAGCCTGGACGGGCCCTACGAGCAGTACTTC. Protein sequence: CASSLDGPYEQYF. Together with reference TRBV5-1 and TRBJ2-7, the CDR3 gives the full variable domain: KAGVTQTPRYLIKTRGQQVTLSCSPISGHRSVSWYQQTPGQGLQFLFEYFSETQRNKGNFPGRFSGRQFSNSRSEMNVSTLELGDSALYLCASSLDGPYEQYFGPGTRLTVT.

CDR3 in DNA: TGTGCCAGCGGCAGCCGGGGTGTCCAAGAGACCCAGTACTTC. Translated, it gives CASGSRGVQETQYF. V usage is TRBV3-1 (or the pseudogene TRBV3-2) and J usage is TRBJ2-5, with D possibly matching TRBD2 (5 bases). V was trimmed by 8 bases and J by 1 base, leaving 14 bases between them. CDR1 and CDR2 (germline): LGHDT, YNNKEL (reference sequence). The CDR3 consists of 14 residues.

The chain couples TRBV6-5 to TRBJ1-2; D is perhaps TRBD1 (5 bases). The V and J ends lost 4 bases and 4 bases respectively, with 10 bases between them. Per the germline V gene, CDR1 is MNHEY and CDR2 is SVGAGI. The CDR3 spans 13 residues. CDR3 nucleotides: TGTGCCAGCAGTTTCCAGGGTGGCTATGGCTACACCTTC. Translating it yields CASSFQGGYGYTF.